The 4 T cell receptor beta chains reported below all come from one sample, sequenced in a study of beta chain features in type 1 diabetes. Since all of the isolated RNA was reverse transcribed, expressed TCRB transcripts were what got sequenced. Sequencing was performed with immunoSEQ multiplex PCR; in TCRdb, only in-frame clones are kept and a portion is missing. The table lists roughly 290,000 clones, about 15% of them singletons. Antigen specificity for these receptors is unknown. Study-level points and caveats: A moderate, significant TCRB CDR3 shortening appeared in type 1 diabetes across four CD4+ subsets.

The specimen was naive CD4+ T cells from blood. The receptor set was obtained from a man between 18 and 35 years old with type 1 diabetes.

The chain joins TRBV6-6 to TRBJ2-5; D is possibly TRBD1 (8 bases). The CDR3 is made up of 15 amino acids. CDR1 and CDR2 (germline): MNHNY, SVGAGI (reference sequence). V was trimmed by 6 bases and J by 0 bases, leaving 14 bases between them. CDR3 sequence (DNA): TGTGCCAGCAGCCACAGGGGGGGTTACCAAGAGACCCAGTACTTC. Translation: CASSHRGGYQETQYF.

In its sample, this clone was seen a few times. V gene TRBV7-2 combines with J gene TRBJ2-1; 7 bases are a match to TRBD2. V shed 5 bases, J shed 6 bases, and the junction held 7 bases outside the gene matches. Germline V lookup: CDR1 SGHTA, CDR2 FQGNSA. The CDR3 has 14 amino acids. CDR3 coding DNA: TGTGCCAGCAGCCCCGGACTAGTCCGCAATGAGCAGTTCTTC. Residues: CASSPGLVRNEQFF. The entire variable domain, with the rest obtained from reference TRBV7-2 and TRBJ2-1, is as follows: GAGVSQSPSNKVTEKGKDVELRCDPISGHTALYWYRQSLGQGLEFLIYFQGNSAPDKSGLPSDRFSAERTGGSVSTLTIQRTQQEDSAVYLCASSPGLVRNEQFFGPGTRLTVL.

This clone was seen only a few times. The chain uses TRBV19 and TRBJ1-1; TRBD1 agrees at 9 bases. There are 14 residues in the CDR3. Looked up from germline, CDR1 is LNHDA and CDR2 is SQIVND (reference sequence). Losses at the gene ends were 6 bases for V and 0 bases for J; bases not matched to a gene: 2. As DNA, the CDR3 is TGTGCCAGTAGCCGGGACAGGGTGAACACTGAAGCTTTCTTT. Its translation: CASSRDRVNTEAFF.

V is TRBV23-1 and J is TRBJ2-2; D call uncertain. TRBV23-1 carries the ORF label, with uncertain function. Trimming shortened V by 8 bases and J by 11 bases, and 18 bases separated the two germline ends. The CDR3 consists of 13 residues. The CDR3, as DNA: TGCGCCAGCCTCGTTTCCTCTTTCCTTGAGCTGTTTTTT. Translating it yields CASLVSSFLELFF.